One sample yielded the 14 T cell receptor beta chains listed below, sequenced in a study of cytomegalovirus exposure and HLA in healthy donors. In the PCR, 60 Vbeta and 13 Jbeta primers were used. Here immunoSEQ multiplex PCR was the method, and the copy in TCRdb shows in-frame clones only, minus some. The sample contains around 96,000 clones, roughly 80% of which appear only once. The specimen sequenced was PBMCs. The origin of the receptors is a man aged 30 to 45 in good health and CMV-seropositive.

V is TRBV19 and J is TRBJ1-1, with D maybe TRBD1 (5 bases). The CDR3 is 13 amino acids. Germline V gives CDR1 LNHDA, CDR2 SQIVND (reference sequence). Trimming stripped 3 bases from V and 6 bases from J, with 11 bases between. The CDR3: CASSIKGGAEAFF. The CDR3 DNA reads as TGTGCCAGTAGTATTAAGGGAGGGGCTGAAGCTTTCTTT. The variable domain in full, with the rest retrieved from reference TRBV19 and TRBJ1-1, is DGGITQSPKYLFRKEGQNVTLSCEQNLNHDAMYWYRQDPGQGLRLIYYSQIVNDFQKGDIAEGYSVSREKKESFPLTVTSAQKNPTAFYLCASSIKGGAEAFFGQGTRLTVV.

Only one count was recorded for this clone. The chain joins TRBV4-1 to TRBJ1-2; TRBD1 aligns across 10 bases. Germline CDR1 MGHRA, CDR2 YSYEKL. Trimming cost V 1 base and J 8 bases; bases outside gene matches: 7. This CDR3 is 15 amino acids long. In nucleotides, the CDR3 is TGCGCCAGCAGCCAAGGCCCGGGACAGGGGACCGGCTACACCTTC. Amino acids: CASSQGPGQGTGYTF.

The chain recombines TRBV6-1 with TRBJ2-1; 9 bases map to TRBD2. The CDR3 sequence is 14 residues long. The V gene end was trimmed by 4 bases and the J gene end by 6 bases; junction bases not matched to a gene: 4. Germline V gives CDR1 MNHNS, CDR2 SASEGT. The CDR3 loop is CASSVLAGGNEQFF. CDR3 DNA: TGTGCCAGCAGTGTACTAGCGGGCGGCAATGAGCAGTTCTTC.

V gene TRBV5-1 combines with J gene TRBJ1-1; weak D call: TRBD1 (5 bases). This CDR3 is built from 15 residues. Germline V CDR1 and CDR2: SGHRS, YFSETQ. The V end was cut by 0 bases, the J end by 1 base, with 10 bases between. This chain's CDR3 is CASSLVGEGNTEAFF. The CDR3 nucleotides are TGCGCCAGCAGCTTGGTGGGGGAGGGGAACACTGAAGCTTTCTTT.

The CDR3 DNA reads as TGCGCCAGCAGCTCGGACTGGGCCCAAGAGACCCAGTACTTC. Protein sequence: CASSSDWAQETQYF. The chain combines TRBV5-1 with TRBJ2-5; tentatively, D is TRBD2 (5 bases). The CDR3 has 14 amino acids. With 3 bases removed from V and 1 base from J, the gap between germline ends came to 10 bases. CDR1 SGHRS and CDR2 YFSETQ come from the germline V gene.

The genes are TRBV6-1 and TRBJ1-2; 11 positions match TRBD1. The V gene end was trimmed by 5 bases and the J gene end by 4 bases; junction bases not matched to a gene: 6. CDR1 and CDR2 from the germline V gene are MNHNS and SASEGT. This CDR3 has 15 residues. The CDR3 sequence is CASSKGTGGGYGYTF. The CDR3 bases are TGTGCCAGCAGTAAGGGGACAGGGGGGGGCTATGGCTACACCTTC.

This clone was counted a single time. The gene calls are TRBV27 and TRBJ2-2, with 8 nucleotides matching TRBD1. The CDR3 spans 16 residues. V shed 8 bases and J 5 bases; nucleotides not matched to a gene: 13. Germline V gene lookup returns CDR1 MNHEY and CDR2 SMNVEV (reference sequence). The CDR3 spells CASQGAAGGRTGELFF. CDR3 coding DNA: TGTGCCAGCCAGGGGGCAGCCGGGGGACGGACCGGGGAGCTGTTTTTT.

This chain joins TRBV20-1 and TRBJ2-5, with D unclear. The V gene lost 7 bases and the J gene lost 3 bases, with 9 bases spanning the gap. The CDR3 is made up of 11 amino acids. Germline CDR1 reads DFQATT; CDR2 reads SNEGSKA (reference sequence). This CDR3 is CSVRVKETQYF. Written as DNA, the CDR3 is TGCAGTGTTCGAGTGAAAGAGACCCAGTACTTC.

CDR3 DNA sequence: TGTGCCAGCAGCCCAGGTTACAATGAGCAGTTCTTC. Its protein is CASSPGYNEQFF. This chain uses TRBV5-6 with TRBJ2-1, with D hard to call. V was shortened by 4 bases and J by 4 bases, with 6 bases between the two germline ends. This CDR3 contains 12 residues. Germline V gene data show CDR1 as SGHDT and CDR2 as YYEEEE. Looking up the rest from reference TRBV5-6 and TRBJ2-1 gives the full variable domain: DAGVTQSPTHLIKTRGQQVTLRCSPKSGHDTVSWYQQALGQGPQFIFQYYEEEERQRGNFPDRFSGHQFPNYSSELNVNALLLGDSALYLCASSPGYNEQFFGPGTRLTVL.

This chain links TRBV19 with TRBJ1-2, with TRBD1 as a possible D gene (6 bases). The germline CDR1 and CDR2 sequences are LNHDA and SQIVND (reference sequence). This CDR3 has 15 amino acids. Deletions cut 7 bases from V and 0 bases from J, with 15 bases between. The DNA of the CDR3 is TGTGCCAGTACCCCAATGGACAGCCCTAACTATGGCTACACCTTC. Protein: CASTPMDSPNYGYTF.

For the CDR3, the DNA is TGTGCCAGCAGCCCGGACAGGGGGCAACGCACAGATACGCAGTATTTT. Amino acids: CASSPDRGQRTDTQYF. V usage is TRBV14 and J usage is TRBJ2-3, with 11 positions matching TRBD1. The CDR3 has 16 residues. The germline V gene has CDR1 SGHDN and CDR2 FVKESK. The trim removed 4 bases at V and 1 base at J, leaving 4 bases unmatched.

V is TRBV4-1 and J is TRBJ1-4; D is ambiguous. This CDR3 has 14 amino acids. Germline CDR1 and CDR2: MGHRA and YSYEKL. V lost 0 bases and J 4 bases, leaving 6 bases between the germline ends. The CDR3 loop is CASSQDTSNEKLFF. CDR3 nucleotide sequence: TGCGCCAGCAGCCAAGATACCAGTAATGAAAAACTGTTTTTT.

The genes are TRBV28 and TRBJ2-1, with 9 bases fitting TRBD1. V lost 7 bases, J lost 5 bases, and 12 bases stayed unmatched. The CDR3 length is 16 residues. Germline V lookup: CDR1 MDHEN, CDR2 SYDVKM. As DNA, the CDR3 is TGTGCCAGCACTTTGGATGGGACAGGGCTCAACAATGAGCAGTTCTTC. Its translation is CASTLDGTGLNNEQFF. Variable domain in full (rest from reference TRBV28 and TRBJ2-1): DVKVTQSSRYLVKRTGEKVFLECVQDMDHENMFWYRQDPGLGLRLIYFSYDVKMKEKGDIPEGYSVSREKKERFSLILESASTNQTSMYLCASTLDGTGLNNEQFFGPGTRLTVL.

This clone was found a few times. This sequence joins TRBV6-1 and TRBJ1-5; D is uncertain. Looked up from germline, CDR1 is MNHNS and CDR2 is SASEGT. This CDR3 comprises 15 residues. V was clipped by 2 bases and J by 0 bases, with 8 bases between them. The chain's CDR3 is CASSERHHSNQPQHF. CDR3 bases: TGTGCCAGCAGTGAACGACACCATAGCAATCAGCCCCAGCATTTT.